The 31 T cell receptor beta chains in this list originate from one sample, sequenced in a study of blood T cell repertoires in COVID-19. Sequencing was performed with immunoSEQ multiplex PCR; in TCRdb, only in-frame clones are kept and a portion is missing. The data contain 270,000 or so clones, roughly nine tenths of them singletons. The sequenced sample was peripheral blood. The receptors stem from a woman younger than 45 with COVID-19, enrolled during active disease.

Only a few counts were recorded for this clone. The chain carries TRBV5-5 and TRBJ1-6; D possibly corresponds to TRBD1 (6 bases). CDR3 size: 14 residues. Germline V CDR1 and CDR2: SGHKS, YYEKEE (reference sequence). The V end was cut by 4 bases, the J end by 9 bases, with 14 bases between. The CDR3 sequence: CASSPRGGGSPLHF. The CDR3 DNA is TGTGCCAGCAGCCCCAGGGGCGGCGGTTCACCCCTCCACTTT.

This clone was seen a single time. The rearrangement joins TRBV27 to TRBJ1-2; 8 positions agree with TRBD1. The CDR3 contains 13 residues. V lost 2 bases, J lost 6 bases, and 2 bases stayed unmatched. Germline assignment: CDR1 MNHEY and CDR2 SMNVEV (reference sequence). The CDR3 region has the DNA TGTGCCAGCAGTTTAGGCAGGGGGCATGGCTACACCTTC. Translating it yields CASSLGRGHGYTF.

The V and J genes are TRBV29-1 and TRBJ2-2; possibly TRBD1 for D (6 bases). The CDR3 spans 14 residues. Germline V gives CDR1 SQVTM, CDR2 ANQGSEA. Trimming took 7 bases from V and 5 from J, leaving 17 bases between them. The CDR3 DNA is TGCAGCGCCTCGGTTACAGGGATGACCGGGGAGCTGTTTTTT. Residues: CSASVTGMTGELFF.

This clone was counted once. V usage is TRBV27 and J usage is TRBJ1-4, with D perhaps matching TRBD1 (5 bases). CDR1 MNHEY and CDR2 SMNVEV come from the germline V gene (reference sequence). Trimming took 6 bases from V and 7 from J, leaving 18 bases between them. The CDR3 length is 15 residues. CDR3 nucleotides: TGTGCCAGCAGCAGAGTGGAGGGGTTGGGTGAAAAACTGTTTTTT. Translated, it gives CASSRVEGLGEKLFF.

The J gene is TRBJ1-2, the V gene TRBV7-9; D is undetermined. Germline V gene lookup returns CDR1 SEHNR and CDR2 FQNEAQ (reference sequence). Trimming took 5 bases from V and 8 from J, leaving 24 bases between them. The CDR3 extends over 16 amino acids. The CDR3 DNA reads as TGTGCCAGCAGCCCCCCAGATAGATACGAGGCGCGGGGCTACACCTTC. Translating it yields CASSPPDRYEARGYTF.

The chain recombines TRBV6-5 with TRBJ2-1; 13 nucleotides align to TRBD2. In germline, CDR1 is MNHEY, CDR2 SVGAGI. The CDR3 has 15 amino acids. The V and J ends lost 3 bases and 7 bases, in that order; junction bases with no gene match: 3. The CDR3 region is CASSYTSGGANEQFF. For the CDR3, the DNA is TGTGCCAGCAGTTATACTAGCGGGGGGGCGAATGAGCAGTTCTTC.

The V gene is TRBV11-2, the J gene TRBJ1-1; D might be TRBD1 (6 bases). Looked up from germline, CDR1 is SGHAT and CDR2 is FQNNGV. The CDR3 runs 14 residues. V was shortened by 6 bases and J by 0 bases, with 11 bases between the two germline ends. CDR3 sequence reads: CASRSTGLNTEAFF. The CDR3 DNA follows: TGTGCCAGCAGGTCCACAGGGTTGAACACTGAAGCTTTCTTT.

In DNA form, the CDR3 reads TGTGCCAGCAGTAACGGGGTCGGGGAAAAACTGTTTTTT. Encoded protein: CASSNGVGEKLFF. J is TRBJ1-4 and V is TRBV6-5, with unresolved D. Trimming took off 5 bases at V and 8 bases at J, with 12 bases between the two ends. The CDR3 spans 13 residues. Germline-derived CDR1 and CDR2 are MNHEY and SVGAGI.

The genes are TRBV10-2 and TRBJ2-2, with TRBD2 matching over 10 bases. This CDR3 contains 15 residues. The V gene end was trimmed by 6 bases and the J gene end by 5 bases; junction bases not matched to a gene: 6. From germline, CDR1 is WSHSY and CDR2 SAAADI. The DNA for the CDR3 is TGCGCCAGCAGGGTAGCGGGGGGAGGGACCGGGGAGCTGTTTTTT. Translating gives CASRVAGGGTGELFF.

This chain connects TRBV24-1 to TRBJ2-1, with 11 positions matching TRBD2. Germline V gives CDR1 KGHDR, CDR2 SFDVKD. CDR3 size: 15 residues. J gave up 10 bases and V 3 bases, and 7 bases lay outside the gene matches. The CDR3 here is CATSDQPSGGSEQFF. CDR3 nucleotide sequence: TGTGCCACCAGTGATCAGCCTAGCGGGGGGAGCGAGCAGTTCTTC.

The gene calls are TRBV2 and TRBJ2-5; D is perhaps TRBD1 (6 bases). Germline V gene data show CDR1 as SNHLY and CDR2 as FYNNEI. The CDR3 consists of 12 residues. The V end lost 7 bases, the J end lost 7 bases, and 13 bases lay between the germline ends. The CDR3 is CASILLGGTQYF. The CDR3 DNA follows: TGTGCCAGCATTCTCTTAGGGGGGACCCAGTACTTC. Based on the CDR3 plus reference TRBV2 and TRBJ2-5, the full variable domain is EPEVTQTPSHQVTQMGQEVILRCVPISNHLYFYWYRQILGQKVEFLVSFYNNEISEKSEIFDDQFSVERPDGSNFTLKIRSTKLEDSAMYFCASILLGGTQYFGPGTRLLVL.

The chain uses TRBV13 and TRBJ1-2; D not resolved. The V gene lost 3 bases and the J gene lost 8 bases, with 10 bases spanning the gap. The CDR3 extends over 12 amino acids. Germline CDR1 and CDR2: PRHDT and FYEKMQ (reference sequence). CDR3 amino acids: CASSLAGGGYTF. DNA of the CDR3: TGTGCCAGCAGCTTGGCGGGTGGGGGCTACACCTTC.

This clone was recorded once. The chain links TRBV27 to TRBJ1-1, with a tentative D call TRBD1 (5 bases). CDR1 and CDR2 (germline): MNHEY, SMNVEV (reference sequence). This CDR3 contains 14 residues. The V and J ends lost 6 bases and 0 bases respectively, with 11 bases between them. CDR3 amino acids: CASSPWGMNTEAFF. DNA for the CDR3: TGTGCCAGCAGCCCTTGGGGCATGAACACTGAAGCTTTCTTT.

The chain joins TRBV18 to TRBJ2-1; TRBD2 aligns across 7 bases. Germline lookup yields CDR1 KGHSH and CDR2 LQKENI. The CDR3 spans 16 residues. The V and J ends lost 2 bases and 0 bases, in that order; junction bases with no gene match: 4. Written as DNA, the CDR3 is TGTGCCAGCTCACCATCGACGGGGGGCTCCTACAATGAGCAGTTCTTC. Translated, it gives CASSPSTGGSYNEQFF. Full variable domain (rest looked up from reference TRBV18 and TRBJ2-1): NAGVMQNPRHLVRRRGQEARLRCSPMKGHSHVYWYRQLPEEGLKFMVYLQKENIIDESGMPKERFSAEFPKEGPSILRIQQVVRGDSAAYFCASSPSTGGSYNEQFFGPGTRLTVL.

The chain links TRBV28 to TRBJ1-5, with a weak D call TRBD1 (6 bases). CDR3 length: 16 residues. Germline CDR1 MDHEN, CDR2 SYDVKM. V lost 8 bases, J lost 1 base, and 18 bases lay in between. The CDR3 DNA sequence: TGTGCCAGCGCAGGGGCCATCACCGGGAGCAATCAGCCCCAGCATTTT. Its translation is CASAGAITGSNQPQHF. Together with reference TRBV28 and TRBJ1-5, the CDR3 gives the full variable domain: DVKVTQSSRYLVKRTGEKVFLECVQDMDHENMFWYRQDPGLGLRLIYFSYDVKMKEKGDIPEGYSVSREKKERFSLILESASTNQTSMYLCASAGAITGSNQPQHFGDGTRLSIL.

This chain links TRBV27 with TRBJ1-6; tentatively, D is TRBD1 (5 bases). Germline V gene lookup returns CDR1 MNHEY and CDR2 SMNVEV (reference sequence). This CDR3 spans 14 amino acids. Trimming took off 3 bases at V and 7 bases at J, with 10 bases between the two ends. The CDR3 reads CASSLGGWNSPLHF. The CDR3 DNA is TGTGCCAGCAGTTTGGGGGGGTGGAATTCACCCCTCCACTTT.

The J gene is TRBJ1-4, the V gene TRBV5-4; D is perhaps TRBD1 (5 bases). Germline V gives CDR1 SGHNT, CDR2 YYREEE (reference sequence). CDR3 length equals 15 residues. Trimming shortened V by 2 bases and J by 7 bases, and 15 bases separated the two germline ends. CDR3 DNA sequence: TGTGCCAGCAGCTTCGATCGGGGGTTGGGTGAAAAACTGTTTTTT. Translated, it gives CASSFDRGLGEKLFF.

The chain combines TRBV4-1 with TRBJ2-3; 7 nucleotides align to TRBD1. The CDR3 has 15 amino acids. Trimming cost V 1 base and J 3 bases; bases outside gene matches: 4. Germline assignment: CDR1 MGHRA and CDR2 YSYEKL. Here the CDR3 DNA reads TGCGCCAGCAGCCAAGGAGTCAGGGGGACAGATACGCAGTATTTT. This encodes CASSQGVRGTDTQYF.

This clone was detected once. The chain uses TRBV7-8 and TRBJ2-4; D possibly corresponds to TRBD1 (5 bases). CDR3 length: 17 amino acids. Germline V gene data show CDR1 as SGHVS and CDR2 as FQNEAQ. V was clipped by 0 bases and J by 0 bases, with 12 bases between them. CDR3 nucleotides: TGTGCCAGCAGCTTAGCTTACAGGTCGGCAGCCAAAAACATTCAGTACTTC. Its translation: CASSLAYRSAAKNIQYF.

This chain joins TRBV11-3 and TRBJ2-3; 7 positions match TRBD2. Per the germline V gene, CDR1 is SGHNT and CDR2 is YENEEA. V gave up 3 bases and J gave up 2 bases; unmatched junction bases: 5. CDR3 length: 15 residues. CDR3 DNA sequence: TGTGCCAGCAGCTTTGGGCGGGGGAACACAGATACGCAGTATTTT. It encodes CASSFGRGNTDTQYF.

This chain joins TRBV19 and TRBJ2-7; 11 nucleotides match TRBD2. The CDR3 contains 16 residues. Trimming removed 6 bases from V and 2 bases from J; junction bases left unmatched: 9. CDR1 and CDR2 (germline): LNHDA, SQIVND (reference sequence). Here the CDR3 reads CASSPTSGGFPYEQYF. CDR3 in DNA: TGTGCCAGTAGCCCCACTAGCGGGGGCTTCCCCTACGAGCAGTACTTC. Full variable domain (rest looked up from reference TRBV19 and TRBJ2-7): DGGITQSPKYLFRKEGQNVTLSCEQNLNHDAMYWYRQDPGQGLRLIYYSQIVNDFQKGDIAEGYSVSREKKESFPLTVTSAQKNPTAFYLCASSPTSGGFPYEQYFGPGTRLTVT.

V is TRBV19 and J is TRBJ1-5; TRBD1 aligns across 12 bases. In germline, CDR1 is LNHDA, CDR2 SQIVND (reference sequence). V was clipped by 6 bases and J by 4 bases; unmatched bases: 10. This CDR3 comprises 17 residues. CDR3 sequence (DNA): TGTGCCAGTAGGCCGGGACAGGGGGCCTTTCGGAATCAGCCCCAGCATTTT. This translates into CASRPGQGAFRNQPQHF.

This clone was seen only a few times. V and J are TRBV30 and TRBJ1-6; D is unresolved. Germline V gene data show CDR1 as GTSNPN and CDR2 as SVGIG (reference sequence). The ends were cut back, 0 bases at V and 8 bases at J, with 5 bases in the middle. The CDR3 extends over 12 amino acids. The CDR3 loop reads CAWSVLDSPLHF. The CDR3 coding sequence is TGTGCCTGGAGTGTACTAGATTCACCCCTCCACTTT. Full variable domain (outside the CDR3, taken from reference TRBV30 and TRBJ1-6): SQTIHQWPATLVQPVGSPLSLECTVEGTSNPNLYWYRQAAGRGLQLLFYSVGIGQISSEVPQNLSASRPQDRQFILSSKKLLLSDSGFYLCAWSVLDSPLHFGNGTRLTVT.

This chain connects TRBV10-3 to TRBJ1-2; possibly TRBD1 for D (6 bases). CDR3 length equals 14 residues. Trimming stripped 5 bases from V and 1 base from J, with 11 bases between. Germline V gene sequence: CDR1 ENHRY, CDR2 SYGVKD. CDR3 protein: CAISPTGLNYGYTF. For the CDR3, the DNA is TGTGCCATCAGTCCGACAGGACTTAACTATGGCTACACCTTC.

This clone has more than one count but fewer than ten. This chain's CDR3 is CASSIRPGYEQYF. In DNA form, the CDR3 reads TGTGCCAGTAGTATCAGGCCCGGTTACGAGCAGTACTTC. The chain uses TRBV19 and TRBJ2-7; D not certain. Germline V CDR1 and CDR2: LNHDA, SQIVND (reference sequence). V lost 3 bases to trimming and J lost 4 bases, with 10 bases between them. The CDR3 contains 13 residues. The variable domain in full, with the rest retrieved from reference TRBV19 and TRBJ2-7, is DGGITQSPKYLFRKEGQNVTLSCEQNLNHDAMYWYRQDPGQGLRLIYYSQIVNDFQKGDIAEGYSVSREKKESFPLTVTSAQKNPTAFYLCASSIRPGYEQYFGPGTRLTVT.

The chain has TRBV12-3 or TRBV12-4 and TRBJ1-5; no definite D call. Trimming left V 3 bases short and J 3 bases short, with 6 bases between. The CDR3 extends over 13 amino acids. This chain's CDR3 is CASSLRVNQPQHF. The CDR3 region has the DNA TGTGCCAGCAGTTTGCGGGTCAATCAGCCCCAGCATTTT.

This chain joins TRBV19 and TRBJ2-5; 7 bases agree with TRBD1. Trimming cost V 5 bases and J 1 base; bases outside gene matches: 7. Germline V gene lookup returns CDR1 LNHDA and CDR2 SQIVND (reference sequence). The length of the CDR3 is 15 residues. The CDR3: CASSPRQGSQETQYF. CDR3 nucleotides: TGTGCCAGTAGTCCTAGACAGGGCTCCCAAGAGACCCAGTACTTC.

CDR3 amino acids: CASSPPGTSAPYEQYF. For the CDR3, the DNA is TGTGCCAGCTCACCACCGGGGACTAGCGCTCCCTACGAGCAGTACTTC. The chain combines TRBV18 with TRBJ2-7; 10 bases match TRBD2. This CDR3 spans 16 amino acids. Germline-derived CDR1 and CDR2 are KGHSH and LQKENI. The junction had 4 bases not matched to a gene; V was cut back by 0 bases and J by 2 bases.

The chain recombines TRBV5-1 with TRBJ1-2; TRBD1 is a possible D gene (5 bases). This CDR3 comprises 13 residues. V shed 3 bases and J shed 3 bases, with 9 bases lying between them. Per germline, CDR1 SGHRS and CDR2 YFSETQ. CDR3 in amino acids: CASSSQGHYGYTF. CDR3 nucleotide sequence: TGCGCCAGCAGCTCCCAGGGTCACTATGGCTACACCTTC.

This chain links TRBV6-5 with TRBJ2-7; 8 nucleotides match TRBD1. The CDR3 has 13 amino acids. Per the germline V gene, CDR1 is MNHEY and CDR2 is SVGAGI. Trimming removed 6 bases from V and 11 bases from J; junction bases left unmatched: 12. The CDR3 sequence: CASSRTGSGRKYF. The DNA of the CDR3 is TGTGCCAGCAGCCGGACAGGGTCGGGTAGAAAGTACTTC.

V gene TRBV7-9 combines with J gene TRBJ1-2; D ambiguous. V was cut by 3 bases and J by 5 bases, with 10 bases left in between. Germline V gene data show CDR1 as SEHNR and CDR2 as FQNEAQ (reference sequence). The CDR3 totals 13 residues. Here the CDR3 reads CASSFEGGYGYTF. CDR3 coding DNA: TGTGCCAGCAGCTTCGAGGGAGGGTATGGCTACACCTTC.